This TCR beta chain was identified during a study of Graves' ophthalmopathy and Graves' hyperthyroidism. RNA served as the template for amplifying TCR beta CDR3 regions. HTBI primers served in a first-round RT-PCR, which a second-round multiplex PCR followed. One entry per CDR3 protein, called by TCRdb with MiXCR from the multiplex PCR reads. Here the sample spans some 370,000 distinct CDR3 sequences, about a sixth being singletons. This CDR3 spans 16 amino acids. Germline loops: CDR1 KGHSH, CDR2 LQKENI. V shed 4 bases and J shed 0 bases, with 12 bases lying between them. V usage is TRBV18 and J usage is TRBJ2-2; D might be TRBD1 or TRBD2, each matching 5 bases. This clonotype was sampled from an adult woman with stable Graves' hyperthyroidism. The sequencing input was peripheral blood. In DNA form, the CDR3 reads TGTGCCAGCTCACACGGGACGGAGACGAACACCGGGGAGCTGTTTTTT. Its protein is CASSHGTETNTGELFF.